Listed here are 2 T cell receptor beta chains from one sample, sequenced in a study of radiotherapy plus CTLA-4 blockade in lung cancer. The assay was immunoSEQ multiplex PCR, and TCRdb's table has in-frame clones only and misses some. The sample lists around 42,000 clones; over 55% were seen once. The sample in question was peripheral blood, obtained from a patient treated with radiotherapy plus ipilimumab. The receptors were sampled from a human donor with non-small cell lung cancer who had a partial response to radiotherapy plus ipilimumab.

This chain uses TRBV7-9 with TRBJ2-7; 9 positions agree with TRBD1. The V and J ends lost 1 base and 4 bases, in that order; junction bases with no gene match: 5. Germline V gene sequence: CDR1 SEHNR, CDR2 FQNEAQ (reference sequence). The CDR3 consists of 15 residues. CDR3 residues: CASSLEGQGAYEQYF. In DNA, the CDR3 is TGTGCCAGCAGCTTAGAGGGACAGGGAGCGTACGAGCAGTACTTC. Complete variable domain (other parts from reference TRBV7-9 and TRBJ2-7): DTGVSQNPRHKITKRGQNVTFRCDPISEHNRLYWYRQTLGQGPEFLTYFQNEAQLEKSRLLSDRFSAERPKGSFSTLEIQRTEQGDSAMYLCASSLEGQGAYEQYFGPGTRLTVT.

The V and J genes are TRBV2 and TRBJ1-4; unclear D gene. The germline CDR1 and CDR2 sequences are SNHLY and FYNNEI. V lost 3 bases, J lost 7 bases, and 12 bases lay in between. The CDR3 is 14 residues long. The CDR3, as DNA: TGTGCCAGCAGTGACTTGGGCTCAGGTGAAAAACTGTTTTTT. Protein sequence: CASSDLGSGEKLFF.